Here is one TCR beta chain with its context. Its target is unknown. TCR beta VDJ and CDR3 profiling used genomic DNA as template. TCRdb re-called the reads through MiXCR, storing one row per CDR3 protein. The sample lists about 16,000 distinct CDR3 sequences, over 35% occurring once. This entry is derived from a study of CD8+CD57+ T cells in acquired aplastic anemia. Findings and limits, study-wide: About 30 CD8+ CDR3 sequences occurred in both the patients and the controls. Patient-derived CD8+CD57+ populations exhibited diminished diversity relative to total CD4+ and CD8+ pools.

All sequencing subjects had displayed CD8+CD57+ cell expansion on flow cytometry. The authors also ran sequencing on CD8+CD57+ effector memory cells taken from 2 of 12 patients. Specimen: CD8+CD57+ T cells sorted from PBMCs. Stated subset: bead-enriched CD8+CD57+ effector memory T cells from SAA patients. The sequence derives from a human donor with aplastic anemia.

The CDR3 spells CASSESLDRGYYEQYF. CDR3 nucleotide sequence: TGCGCCAGCAGTGAGTCGTTGGACAGGGGGTACTACGAGCAGTACTTC. The chain carries TRBV10-1 and TRBJ2-7; 10 bases line up with TRBD1. Germline CDR1 WNHNN, CDR2 SYGVQD (reference sequence). The V gene end was trimmed by 0 bases and the J gene end by 3 bases; junction bases not matched to a gene: 5. The CDR3 has 16 residues.